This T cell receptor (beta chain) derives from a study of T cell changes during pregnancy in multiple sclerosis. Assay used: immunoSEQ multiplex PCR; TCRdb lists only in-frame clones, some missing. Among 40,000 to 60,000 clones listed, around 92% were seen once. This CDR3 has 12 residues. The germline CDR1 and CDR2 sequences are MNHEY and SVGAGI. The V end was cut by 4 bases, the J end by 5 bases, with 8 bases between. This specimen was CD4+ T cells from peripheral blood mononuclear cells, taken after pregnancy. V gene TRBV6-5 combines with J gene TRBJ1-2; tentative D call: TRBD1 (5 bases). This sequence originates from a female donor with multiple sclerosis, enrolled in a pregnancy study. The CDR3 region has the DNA TGTGCCAGCAGTTTCGACAGTTATGGCTACACCTTC. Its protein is CASSFDSYGYTF.